A single sample is the source of the 18 T cell receptor beta chains below, sequenced in a study of shared clonotypes between healthy human individuals. Using immunoSEQ multiplex PCR, the repertoire was profiled, and TCRdb retains in-frame clones only, with some absent. This table has around 700,000 clones, about 78% appearing once. Sequencing input: memory CD4+ T cells sorted from blood. This sample's subset: CD45RA-negative fraction. These receptors were obtained from a woman aged 30 to 39 in good health.

The V and J genes are TRBV18 and TRBJ1-2, with TRBD1 as a possible D gene (6 bases). CDR1 KGHSH and CDR2 LQKENI come from the germline V gene. The CDR3 is 15 amino acids. V gave up 4 bases and J gave up 0 bases, with 12 bases separating them. DNA for the CDR3: TGTGCCAGCTCACGGGGGCCGTCAACTAACTATGGCTACACCTTC. As protein: CASSRGPSTNYGYTF. Drawing the rest from reference TRBV18 and TRBJ1-2, the complete variable domain is NAGVMQNPRHLVRRRGQEARLRCSPMKGHSHVYWYRQLPEEGLKFMVYLQKENIIDESGMPKERFSAEFPKEGPSILRIQQVVRGDSAAYFCASSRGPSTNYGYTFGSGTRLTVV.

This clone has a handful of counts. J is TRBJ2-7 and V is TRBV5-5; D is unclear. The ends were cut back, 7 bases at V and 8 bases at J, with 16 bases in the middle. This CDR3 spans 12 amino acids. CDR1 is SGHKS, CDR2 YYEKEE, per germline (reference sequence). DNA for the CDR3: TGTGCCAGCGGAGACTTAACTGACAAGCAGTACTTC. Residues: CASGDLTDKQYF.

CDR3 region: CASRKTYDTYYEQYF. The CDR3 DNA reads as TGCGCCAGCAGAAAAACGTACGACACCTACTACGAGCAGTACTTC. The gene calls are TRBV5-1 and TRBJ2-7; the D is unclear. This CDR3 region has 15 residues. Per the germline V gene, CDR1 is SGHRS and CDR2 is YFSETQ. V dropped 5 bases and J dropped 3 bases, with 18 bases sitting between them.

V usage is TRBV5-1 and J usage is TRBJ2-1, with 9 bases fitting TRBD1. Germline trimming cut 3 bases from V and 1 base from J; bases unmatched to any gene: 2. Germline CDR1 SGHRS, CDR2 YFSETQ. The CDR3 sequence is 15 residues long. The CDR3 sequence is CASSSDRGSYNEQFF. The CDR3 bases are TGCGCCAGCAGCTCCGACAGGGGGTCCTACAATGAGCAGTTCTTC.

This clone was picked up a small number of times. The chain joins TRBV28 to TRBJ1-2; D call uncertain. The CDR3 is 13 residues long. The V gene's germline CDR1 is MDHEN and CDR2 SYDVKM. Trimming took off 7 bases at V and 6 bases at J, with 15 bases between the two ends. CDR3 loop: CASNTGGSNGYTF. CDR3 in DNA: TGTGCCAGCAACACGGGAGGTTCGAATGGCTACACCTTC.

The rearrangement uses TRBV5-1 and TRBJ1-1; D might be TRBD1 (5 bases). The CDR3 covers 14 residues. Per the germline V gene, CDR1 is SGHRS and CDR2 is YFSETQ. V was clipped by 5 bases and J by 3 bases, with 14 bases between them. CDR3 residues: CASSQGVRDTEAFF. The CDR3, as DNA: TGCGCCAGCAGTCAAGGGGTTAGGGACACTGAAGCTTTCTTT.

V and J are TRBV29-1 and TRBJ2-7; 9 bases map to TRBD2. After removal of 1 base from V and 6 bases from J, the junction contained 4 bases not matched to a gene. The CDR3 has 13 amino acids. Germline assignment: CDR1 SQVTM and CDR2 ANQGSEA. The CDR3 DNA reads TGCAGCGTTGAAGTGCTACTAGCGGGCGAGCAGTACTTC. It codes for CSVEVLLAGEQYF.

The chain uses TRBV19 and TRBJ2-3, with unresolved D. Trimming removed 3 bases from V and 0 bases from J, with 10 bases in between. This CDR3 contains 15 residues. Germline V gene sequence: CDR1 LNHDA, CDR2 SQIVND (reference sequence). CDR3 residues: CASSMSWGSTDTQYF. Here the CDR3 DNA reads TGTGCCAGTAGTATGAGCTGGGGAAGCACAGATACGCAGTATTTT. The full variable domain, completed using reference TRBV19 and TRBJ2-3, is DGGITQSPKYLFRKEGQNVTLSCEQNLNHDAMYWYRQDPGQGLRLIYYSQIVNDFQKGDIAEGYSVSREKKESFPLTVTSAQKNPTAFYLCASSMSWGSTDTQYFGPGTRLTVL.

V gene TRBV27 combines with J gene TRBJ2-7, with no clear D. V lost 6 bases to trimming and J lost 6 bases, with 12 bases between them. In germline, CDR1 is MNHEY, CDR2 SMNVEV (reference sequence). CDR3 length: 12 residues. In DNA form, the CDR3 reads TGTGCCAGCAGCACTCGGACGGGCGAGCAGTACTTC. Translating gives CASSTRTGEQYF.

This clone was observed a handful of times. This chain uses TRBV6-5 with TRBJ2-5; TRBD2 might be the D (6 bases). CDR1 is MNHEY, CDR2 SVGAGI, per germline. V gave up 4 bases and J gave up 2 bases, with 17 bases separating them. The CDR3 is 16 residues long. The CDR3 spells CASSFYVGTPQETQYF. The DNA for the CDR3 is TGTGCCAGCAGTTTTTATGTTGGGACTCCACAAGAGACCCAGTACTTC.

A remark on this clone: Other nucleotide sequences from this sample produce the same CDR3. The rearrangement joins TRBV7-9 to TRBJ2-5; D unresolved. The germline V and J ends were trimmed by 0 bases and 2 bases, with 4 bases remaining between them. The CDR3 runs to 13 residues. The germline V gene has CDR1 SEHNR and CDR2 FQNEAQ (reference sequence). The CDR3 DNA follows: TGTGCCAGCAGCTTAGCAAGTCAAGAGACCCAGTACTTC. It yields the protein CASSLASQETQYF.

The chain uses TRBV28 and TRBJ1-2; tentatively, D is TRBD1 (5 bases). The CDR3 has 11 residues. V lost 10 bases to trimming and J lost 6 bases, with 12 bases between them. In germline, CDR1 is MDHEN, CDR2 SYDVKM. The CDR3 sequence is CAIEGVNGYTF. CDR3 coding DNA: TGTGCCATTGAAGGGGTCAATGGCTACACCTTC.

The gene calls are TRBV5-1 and TRBJ2-2; D ambiguous. CDR1 SGHRS and CDR2 YFSETQ come from the germline V gene. Trimming removed 0 bases at V and 6 bases at J, with 12 bases between. The CDR3 length is 15 residues. CDR3 protein: CASSLGVGVPGELFF. For the CDR3, the DNA is TGCGCCAGCAGCTTGGGAGTTGGGGTCCCCGGGGAGCTGTTTTTT.

The V call is TRBV27, the J call TRBJ1-1, with D maybe TRBD1 (5 bases). The CDR3 totals 15 residues. V lost 2 bases to trimming and J lost 6 bases, with 16 bases between them. In germline, CDR1 is MNHEY, CDR2 SMNVEV (reference sequence). In DNA form, the CDR3 reads TGTGCCAGCAGTTTACTCTCAGACAGATCTTCTGAAGCTTTCTTT. Its translation is CASSLLSDRSSEAFF.

This clone turned up a few times. The chain is built from TRBV2 and TRBJ2-4; D uncertain. V was clipped by 0 bases and J by 4 bases, with 7 bases between them. This CDR3 region has 14 residues. Germline lookup yields CDR1 SNHLY and CDR2 FYNNEI. CDR3 in DNA: TGTGCCAGCAGTGAAGCGAGCTTAAAAAACATTCAGTACTTC. This sequence encodes CASSEASLKNIQYF.

The genes are TRBV6-5 and TRBJ1-1; unclear D gene. CDR1 is MNHEY and CDR2 is SVGAGI in the germline V gene. Trimming took 8 bases from V and 2 from J, leaving 9 bases between them. The CDR3 consists of 12 residues. The CDR3 is CASGLFNTEAFF. The CDR3 DNA reads as TGTGCCAGCGGACTTTTCAACACTGAAGCTTTCTTT.

The rearrangement uses TRBV5-4 and TRBJ2-3, with 8 bases fitting TRBD2. The CDR3 loop spans 18 amino acids. The V segment lost 4 bases and the J segment 8 bases; nucleotides outside the gene matches: 21. Germline CDR1 reads SGHNT; CDR2 reads YYREEE (reference sequence). CDR3 in amino acids: CASSTGLAGSSNLGTQYF. Written as DNA, the CDR3 is TGTGCCAGCAGCACCGGACTAGCTGGGTCCTCTAATTTGGGTACGCAGTATTTT. The full variable domain, completed using reference TRBV5-4 and TRBJ2-3, is ETGVTQSPTHLIKTRGQQVTLRCSSQSGHNTVSWYQQALGQGPQFIFQYYREEENGRGNFPPRFSGLQFPNYSSELNVNALELDDSALYLCASSTGLAGSSNLGTQYFGPGTRLTVL.

The chain combines TRBV18 with TRBJ2-1, with TRBD2 matching 7 bases. The V and J ends lost 1 base and 6 bases, in that order; junction bases with no gene match: 15. Germline V lookup: CDR1 KGHSH, CDR2 LQKENI. The CDR3 sequence is 18 residues long. The CDR3 loop reads CASSPRLMGEGRPNEQFF. As DNA, the CDR3 is TGTGCCAGCTCACCACGCCTTATGGGGGAGGGAAGACCCAATGAGCAGTTCTTC.